Each of the 15 T cell receptor beta chains below was sequenced from the same sample in a study of blood T cells in healthy people across ages. Sample-barcoded 5' priming and a J-beta primer mix drove a second PCR of roughly 6 to 12 cycles. TCRdb re-called the 5' RACE reads with MiXCR, one entry per CDR3 protein. The sample lists about a million distinct CDR3 sequences, just over 50% occurring once. The specimen sequenced was blood. Receptor source: a woman aged 55-70 years in good health.

The CDR3 DNA follows: TGTGCCAGCAGTTTAGATGGACAGGTTGCTGAGTACTTC. Its protein product is CASSLDGQVAEYF. The V gene is TRBV12-3 or TRBV12-4, the J gene TRBJ2-4, with 7 bases matching TRBD1. The CDR3 contains 13 residues. Trimming took 1 base from V and 14 from J; bases not matched to a gene: 8.

This chain uses TRBV6-2 or TRBV6-3 with TRBJ2-7; possibly TRBD1 or TRBD2 for D (6 bases each). The germline gives CDR1 MNHEY, CDR2 SVGEGT. V was trimmed by 4 bases and J by 2 bases, leaving 18 bases between them. There are 16 residues in the CDR3. This CDR3 is CASSSKTGRPPYEQYF. CDR3 DNA: TGTGCCAGCAGTTCCAAAACAGGGAGGCCCCCCTACGAGCAGTACTTC.

This clonotype has a handful of counts. The chain has TRBV4-3 and TRBJ1-2; 7 nucleotides line up with TRBD1. Trimming took 8 bases from V and 3 from J; bases not matched to a gene: 12. Germline V gene sequence: CDR1 LGHNA, CDR2 YSLEER. The CDR3 covers 15 residues. The CDR3 DNA sequence: TGCGCCAGCGCCCGGGACAGAGAGGTTGACTATGGCTACACCTTC. Translation gives CASARDREVDYGYTF.

This clonotype has only one observation. V is TRBV28 and J is TRBJ2-2; D might be TRBD1 or TRBD2, each matching 5 bases. The V and J ends lost 6 bases and 7 bases respectively, with 18 bases between them. This CDR3 has 15 residues. Germline CDR1 is MDHEN and CDR2 is SYDVKM. The CDR3 DNA is TGTGCCAGCAGGGCCGCAGGGTTCGAGGGCGGGGAGCTGTTTTTT. Its translation: CASRAAGFEGGELFF.

In this sample, this clonotype turned up a few times. This chain joins TRBV2 and TRBJ2-6; D not certain. This CDR3 comprises 14 residues. V lost 7 bases and J lost 1, with 8 bases in between. CDR1 is SNHLY and CDR2 is FYNNEI in the germline V gene. The CDR3 protein is CASTIRSGANVLTF. The DNA for the CDR3 is TGTGCCAGCACGATACGATCTGGGGCCAACGTCCTGACTTTC.

This rearrangement joins TRBV7-9 to TRBJ2-1; 9 bases align to TRBD2. Germline V lookup: CDR1 SEHNR, CDR2 FQNEAQ (reference sequence). The CDR3 consists of 15 residues. Losses at the gene ends were 6 bases for V and 7 bases for J; bases not matched to a gene: 10. The CDR3 loop reads CASSTSGRISNEQFF. In DNA form, the CDR3 reads TGTGCCAGCAGTACCAGCGGGAGGATCTCAAATGAGCAGTTCTTC.

The V and J genes are TRBV20-1 and TRBJ1-5; the D is unclear. Deletions cut 0 bases from V and 3 bases from J, with 9 bases between. Looked up from germline, CDR1 is DFQATT and CDR2 is SNEGSKA (reference sequence). This CDR3 is 14 amino acids long. CDR3 sequence reads: CSARDPGANQPQHF. Written as DNA, the CDR3 is TGCAGTGCTAGAGATCCGGGCGCCAATCAGCCCCAGCATTTT.

J is TRBJ2-3 and V is TRBV15; D could derive from TRBD1 or TRBD2 (5 bases each). Trimming cost V 3 bases and J 2 bases, with 15 bases left between them. The CDR3 spans 16 residues. Germline loops: CDR1 LNHNV, CDR2 YYDKDF (reference sequence). The CDR3 here is CATSSVGLGTTDTQYF. CDR3 sequence (DNA): TGTGCCACCAGCAGTGTGGGGTTGGGGACCACAGATACGCAGTATTTT.

The V gene is TRBV29-1, the J gene TRBJ2-1; possible D gene TRBD2, 6 bases. CDR1 is SQVTM, CDR2 ANQGSEA, per germline. The CDR3 has 12 residues. V was clipped by 7 bases and J by 6 bases, with 13 bases between them. Here the CDR3 DNA reads TGCAGCGGGGGGGATACTTTCAATGAGCAGTTCTTC. Its protein is CSGGDTFNEQFF.

The sample holds a few counts of this clonotype. V is TRBV7-2 and J is TRBJ2-7; possible D gene TRBD1, 6 bases. Trimming shortened V by 1 base and J by 7 bases, and 20 bases separated the two germline ends. Germline V gives CDR1 SGHTA, CDR2 FQGNSA. The CDR3 loop spans 16 amino acids. The CDR3 is CASSLGGRGLTREQYF. The CDR3, as DNA: TGTGCCAGCAGCTTAGGGGGCAGGGGCCTAACTCGGGAGCAGTACTTC.

V gene TRBV3-1 combines with J gene TRBJ2-7, with 7 bases aligning to TRBD2. The V gene's germline CDR1 is LGHDT and CDR2 YNNKEL (reference sequence). The CDR3 is 15 amino acids. With V trimmed by 4 bases and J by 0 bases, 6 bases remained unmatched. CDR3 nucleotide sequence: TGTGCCAGCAGCCCGAGAAGCGGGGCCTCCTACGAGCAGTACTTC. Amino acids: CASSPRSGASYEQYF.

The chain carries TRBV6-5 and TRBJ2-3, with 7 bases that match TRBD2. Germline V lookup: CDR1 MNHEY, CDR2 SVGAGI. The trim removed 0 bases at V and 6 bases at J, leaving 18 bases unmatched. The CDR3 is 19 amino acids. The CDR3, as DNA: TGTGCCAGCAGTTACTCCTCCGGGGGGACTGCCACCGGAATGGATACGCAGTATTTT. Translation: CASSYSSGGTATGMDTQYF.

This sequence joins TRBV2 and TRBJ1-5; no firm D call. The CDR3 length is 16 residues. V was pared by 9 bases and J by 0 bases, with 18 bases between. The V gene's germline CDR1 is SNHLY and CDR2 FYNNEI. This chain's CDR3 is CASSEPGLPSNQPQHF. DNA of the CDR3: TGTGCCAGTAGCGAACCAGGACTGCCTAGCAATCAGCCCCAGCATTTT.

The sample holds a few counts of this clonotype. This sequence joins TRBV28 and TRBJ2-1; 13 positions match TRBD2. Germline V CDR1 and CDR2: MDHEN, SYDVKM. J was trimmed by 1 base and V by 6 bases; bases with no gene match: 12. This CDR3 has 19 amino acids. CDR3 sequence (DNA): TGTGCCAGCAGACGCGGACTAGCGGGAGAAAAAAGTTCCTACAATGAGCAGTTCTTC. Translation gives CASRRGLAGEKSSYNEQFF.

The rearrangement uses TRBV15 and TRBJ2-3; 14 nucleotides agree with TRBD2. The V gene end was trimmed by 3 bases and the J gene end by 4 bases; junction bases not matched to a gene: 9. This CDR3 has 18 amino acids. Per germline, CDR1 LNHNV and CDR2 YYDKDF (reference sequence). CDR3 nucleotide sequence: TGTGCCACCAGCAGCCTCGGGACTAGCGGGAGTGGTGCAGATACGCAGTATTTT. Its protein product is CATSSLGTSGSGADTQYF.